This T cell receptor beta chain is drawn from a study of T-cell memory formation after mild COVID-19. The CDR3 sequence is 15 residues long. Germline assignment: CDR1 KGHSH and CDR2 LQKENI. Germline trimming cut 3 bases from V and 3 bases from J; bases unmatched to any gene: 2. TCRdb fed the 5' RACE reads into MiXCR, producing one record per CDR3 protein. Of 35,000 to 50,000 distinct CDR3 sequences listed, roughly 9.8% are singletons. Study-wide results and caveats: Researchers report contracting CD4+ clones mostly in CM and EM, with CD8+ clones in EMRA.

This clonotype was observed a handful of times. Its specificity is not known. The rearrangement joins TRBV18 to TRBJ1-4; the match to TRBD1 covers 9 bases. The sequence was obtained from an adult woman who had mild COVID-19 (a few samples of this study predate the infection). Cell type and time point are not known. Sequences were obtained from PBMCs or a T cell subset sorted from them (not recorded which). CDR3 protein: CASSPRQGANEKLFF. In DNA, the CDR3 is TGTGCCAGCTCACCTCGACAGGGGGCTAATGAAAAACTGTTTTTT.